This is a list of T cell receptor beta chains from one sample in a study of blood T cells in healthy people across ages. MiXCR, run by TCRdb on the 5' RACE reads, gives a single entry per CDR3 protein. This sample has hundreds of thousands of distinct CDR3 sequences; about 21% occur once, and the top ten carry 3% to 4%. The sample comprised blood. These receptor sequences come from a man in his 70s in good health. Each CDR3 is given with its conserved first and last residue. Fields, in order: CDR3 protein, CDR3 length, V gene, clone size. The size of a clone is reported for some rows only, either as once, few or many, or as a class for expanded clones.

CDR3aa: CSALAGVEILQYF
len: 13
v_gene: TRBV20-1
abundance: few

CDR3aa: CSARDWDGKSPLHF
len: 14
v_gene: TRBV20-1
abundance: many

CDR3aa: CASTKDREPLHF
len: 12
v_gene: TRBV6-4
abundance: once

CDR3aa: CAISEKDGNEQYF
len: 13
v_gene: TRBV10-3
abundance: NA

CDR3aa: CASSQEQAAYNEQFF
len: 15
v_gene: TRBV4-1
abundance: NA

CDR3aa: CSVEPRQGGNYNEQFF
len: 16
v_gene: TRBV29-1
abundance: NA

CDR3aa: CASSFSQAETQYF
len: 13
v_gene: TRBV9
abundance: NA

CDR3aa: CASSYLMREPQYF
len: 13
v_gene: TRBV6-5
abundance: few

CDR3aa: CASRTGLAGYDTQYF
len: 15
v_gene: TRBV6-5
abundance: NA

CDR3aa: CASSPEGSSHNEQFF
len: 15
v_gene: TRBV9
abundance: many

CDR3aa: CASSPKRSSYNEQFF
len: 15
v_gene: TRBV12-3/TRBV12-4
abundance: few

CDR3aa: CASSQGPTGELFF
len: 13
v_gene: TRBV3-1
abundance: many

CDR3aa: CASSQEWAGVAKNIQYF
len: 17
v_gene: TRBV4-1
abundance: NA

CDR3aa: CASSTGQLYEQYF
len: 13
v_gene: TRBV11-2
abundance: many

CDR3aa: CASSLASLSYNEQFF
len: 15
v_gene: TRBV5-1
abundance: few

CDR3aa: CSARDPSGRIDEQFF
len: 15
v_gene: TRBV20-1
abundance: many

CDR3aa: CSASFEAEDTQYF
len: 13
v_gene: TRBV20-1
abundance: NA

CDR3aa: CASSLSRTGGPGELFF
len: 16
v_gene: TRBV12-3/TRBV12-4
abundance: few

CDR3aa: CASSESFQETQYF
len: 13
v_gene: TRBV6-1
abundance: few

CDR3aa: CASALAGAPYEQYF
len: 14
v_gene: TRBV3-1
abundance: NA

CDR3aa: CSARDLLAGDTGELFF
len: 16
v_gene: TRBV20-1
abundance: NA

CDR3aa: CASRSDAYSNQPQHF
len: 15
v_gene: TRBV6-6
abundance: NA

CDR3aa: CASSGRDRGVGDTQYF
len: 16
v_gene: TRBV27
abundance: few

CDR3aa: CASSLASGSPYEQYF
len: 15
v_gene: TRBV7-2
abundance: few

CDR3aa: CASSLGGGKAYF
len: 12
v_gene: TRBV7-8
abundance: few

CDR3aa: CASSLGQGVNTGELFF
len: 16
v_gene: TRBV5-1
abundance: NA

CDR3aa: CANSSPGLPTDTQYF
len: 15
v_gene: TRBV5-1
abundance: NA

CDR3aa: CSTLASTDTQYF
len: 12
v_gene: TRBV20-1
abundance: many

CDR3aa: CASSLAGGASEAFF
len: 14
v_gene: TRBV5-1
abundance: few

CDR3aa: CSARDGEWGTDTQYF
len: 15
v_gene: TRBV20-1
abundance: many

CDR3aa: CSARAPDLELTYEQYF
len: 16
v_gene: TRBV20-1
abundance: NA

CDR3aa: CASSQAVRTALRNEQFF
len: 17
v_gene: TRBV14
abundance: few

CDR3aa: CASATGHEQYF
len: 11
v_gene: TRBV25-1
abundance: NA

CDR3aa: CASSRGNTGELFF
len: 13
v_gene: TRBV9
abundance: many

CDR3aa: CAWSSADTQYF
len: 11
v_gene: TRBV30
abundance: once

CDR3aa: CASSQDFARYGYTF
len: 14
v_gene: TRBV4-1
abundance: NA

CDR3aa: CASSTGQGGVTEAFF
len: 15
v_gene: TRBV6-1
abundance: NA

CDR3aa: CASSLAKDEQYF
len: 12
v_gene: TRBV7-9
abundance: NA

CDR3aa: CASNRPRGGDTQYF
len: 14
v_gene: TRBV28
abundance: NA

CDR3aa: CASSQATGGIAFF
len: 13
v_gene: TRBV4-1
abundance: few

CDR3aa: CASSFSGTGRTDTQYF
len: 16
v_gene: TRBV12-3/TRBV12-4
abundance: NA

CDR3aa: CSARLGTGGYEQYF
len: 14
v_gene: TRBV20-1
abundance: few

CDR3aa: CASSPPTGLEETQYF
len: 15
v_gene: TRBV18
abundance: NA

CDR3aa: CASSHRPGTGIYGYTF
len: 16
v_gene: TRBV7-9
abundance: NA

CDR3aa: CASSSRAESTDTQYF
len: 15
v_gene: TRBV9
abundance: few

CDR3aa: CASRLDRVGSPLHF
len: 14
v_gene: TRBV5-1
abundance: few

CDR3aa: CASSLYLEFPNEKLFF
len: 16
v_gene: TRBV28
abundance: NA

CDR3aa: CASSQDLVETQYF
len: 13
v_gene: TRBV4-3
abundance: NA

CDR3aa: CASSLGPRGTEAFF
len: 14
v_gene: TRBV7-2
abundance: NA

CDR3aa: CASSPGLAGPDTQYF
len: 15
v_gene: TRBV11-2
abundance: NA

CDR3aa: CSAPRLAEYNEQFF
len: 14
v_gene: TRBV20-1
abundance: NA

CDR3aa: CASSLGATGRNTEAFF
len: 16
v_gene: TRBV5-1
abundance: NA

CDR3aa: CSATGSGSGNIQYF
len: 14
v_gene: TRBV20-1
abundance: NA

CDR3aa: CASSLHTGVNTEAFF
len: 15
v_gene: TRBV7-2
abundance: many

CDR3aa: CASSLGTEDTGELFF
len: 15
v_gene: TRBV6-2/TRBV6-3
abundance: NA

CDR3aa: CASSQDGETQYF
len: 12
v_gene: TRBV3-1
abundance: many

CDR3aa: CASSLQAGGIYNEQFF
len: 16
v_gene: TRBV7-8
abundance: NA

CDR3aa: CASSVWLEGARYNEQFF
len: 17
v_gene: TRBV6-2/TRBV6-3
abundance: NA

CDR3aa: CASSLIRGRGEQYF
len: 14
v_gene: TRBV27
abundance: NA